Listed here are 9 T cell receptor beta chains from one sample, sequenced in a study of PD-L1 blockade in urothelial cancer. Time point indicated: peripheral blood 6 weeks after treatment start. TCRdb's table, derived via immunoSEQ multiplex PCR, lists solely in-frame clones and lacks some. This table holds under 85,000 clones, roughly 90% found once. The sequences come from PBMCs, collected around atezolizumab (anti-PD-L1) treatment. These receptors were taken from an elderly woman with urothelial cancer.

This clone was observed a single time. This chain links TRBV5-1 with TRBJ2-1; 11 bases map to TRBD2. This CDR3 is 15 amino acids long. V lost 3 bases and J lost 6; bases outside the gene matches: 5. Per the germline V gene, CDR1 is SGHRS and CDR2 is YFSETQ. The CDR3 protein is CASSSLAGGVNEQFF. CDR3 DNA sequence: TGCGCCAGCAGCTCGCTAGCGGGAGGTGTCAATGAGCAGTTCTTC.

Notes on this clone: In the same sample, other DNA sequences code for this CDR3. The CDR3 here is CASSLPTSGSTDTQYF. In nucleotides, the CDR3 is TGCGCCAGCAGCTTGCCGACTAGCGGGAGCACAGATACGCAGTATTTT. The V gene is TRBV5-1, the J gene TRBJ2-3, with 10 bases identical to TRBD2. CDR1 is SGHRS and CDR2 is YFSETQ in the germline V gene. The V gene end was trimmed by 1 base and the J gene end by 0 bases; junction bases not matched to a gene: 2. The CDR3 consists of 16 residues. Combining the CDR3 with reference TRBV5-1 and TRBJ2-3 gives the whole variable domain KAGVTQTPRYLIKTRGQQVTLSCSPISGHRSVSWYQQTPGQGLQFLFEYFSETQRNKGNFPGRFSGRQFSNSRSEMNVSTLELGDSALYLCASSLPTSGSTDTQYFGPGTRLTVL.

The chain couples TRBV28 to TRBJ2-7, with 9 bases aligning to TRBD1. From germline, CDR1 is MDHEN and CDR2 SYDVKM. The V segment lost 6 bases and the J segment 5 bases; nucleotides outside the gene matches: 11. CDR3 size: 15 residues. CDR3 DNA: TGTGCCAGCAGCCGCGAGGGGACAGGGTCCCACGAGCAGTACTTC. The encoded protein is CASSREGTGSHEQYF. Full variable domain (rest looked up from reference TRBV28 and TRBJ2-7): DVKVTQSSRYLVKRTGEKVFLECVQDMDHENMFWYRQDPGLGLRLIYFSYDVKMKEKGDIPEGYSVSREKKERFSLILESASTNQTSMYLCASSREGTGSHEQYFGPGTRLTVT.

The chain has TRBV6-5 and TRBJ2-7, with 9 bases matching TRBD1. The CDR3 is made up of 14 amino acids. CDR1 is MNHEY and CDR2 is SVGAGI in the germline V gene. J lost 5 bases, V lost 5 bases, and 7 bases had no gene match. The CDR3 protein is CASSIGQGRNEQYF. The CDR3 coding sequence is TGTGCCAGCAGTATCGGACAGGGGCGCAACGAGCAGTACTTC.

The J gene is TRBJ2-5, the V gene TRBV7-7; 8 nucleotides line up with TRBD2. From germline, CDR1 is SSHAT and CDR2 FNYEAQ (reference sequence). The trim removed 5 bases at V and 4 bases at J, leaving 9 bases unmatched. The CDR3 extends over 15 amino acids. The CDR3 DNA is TGTGCCAGCAGCCGTGGCCTAGCGGGTCGAGAGACCCAGTACTTC. This translates into CASSRGLAGRETQYF.

This clone was observed once. J is TRBJ2-4 and V is TRBV10-1; 8 nucleotides agree with TRBD1. The length of the CDR3 is 13 residues. Germline CDR1 reads WNHNN; CDR2 reads SYGVQD (reference sequence). V shed 5 bases and J 9 bases; nucleotides not matched to a gene: 6. The CDR3 sequence is CASSTLTGGIQYF. The CDR3 DNA reads TGCGCCAGCAGTACGTTAACAGGGGGCATTCAGTACTTC.

The genes are TRBV10-2 and TRBJ2-7; TRBD1 aligns across 7 bases. CDR1 and CDR2 from the germline V gene are WSHSY and SAAADI. The CDR3 length is 15 residues. The V and J ends lost 3 bases and 4 bases, in that order; junction bases with no gene match: 9. The CDR3 region is CASSDSSRDSYEQYF. DNA for the CDR3: TGCGCCAGCAGTGACTCGTCCCGGGACAGTTACGAGCAGTACTTC.

The chain has TRBV7-3 and TRBJ2-1, with 9 positions matching TRBD2. Germline V gene sequence: CDR1 SGHTA, CDR2 FQGTGA. CDR3 length: 14 residues. The J segment lost 9 bases and the V segment lost 0 bases, leaving 3 bases of the junction unmatched. The CDR3 sequence is CASSLTAGGGEQFF. The CDR3 DNA is TGTGCCAGCAGCTTAACAGCGGGAGGAGGTGAGCAGTTCTTC.

The chain has TRBV13 and TRBJ2-1; 11 bases match TRBD2. The germline CDR1 and CDR2 sequences are PRHDT and FYEKMQ (reference sequence). J was trimmed by 5 bases and V by 0 bases; bases with no gene match: 0. This CDR3 spans 15 amino acids. As DNA, the CDR3 is TGTGCCAGCAGCTTAGGACTAGCGGGGGACAATGAGCAGTTCTTC. It translates to CASSLGLAGDNEQFF. The full variable domain, rest sourced from reference TRBV13 and TRBJ2-1, is AAGVIQSPRHLIKEKRETATLKCYPIPRHDTVYWYQQGPGQDPQFLISFYEKMQSDKGSIPDRFSAQQFSDYHSELNMSSLELGDSALYFCASSLGLAGDNEQFFGPGTRLTVL.